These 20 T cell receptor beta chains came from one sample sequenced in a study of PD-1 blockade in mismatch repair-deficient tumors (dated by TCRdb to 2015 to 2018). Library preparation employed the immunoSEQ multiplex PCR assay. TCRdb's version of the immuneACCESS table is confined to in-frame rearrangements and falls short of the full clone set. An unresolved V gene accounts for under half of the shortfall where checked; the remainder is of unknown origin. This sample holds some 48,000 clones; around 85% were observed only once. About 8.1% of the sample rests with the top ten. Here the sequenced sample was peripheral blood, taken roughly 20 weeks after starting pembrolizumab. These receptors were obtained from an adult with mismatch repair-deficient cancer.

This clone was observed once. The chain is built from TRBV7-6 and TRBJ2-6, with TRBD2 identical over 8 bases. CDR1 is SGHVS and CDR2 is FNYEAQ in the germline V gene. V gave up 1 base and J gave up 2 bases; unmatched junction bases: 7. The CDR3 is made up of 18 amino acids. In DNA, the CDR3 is TGTGCCAGCAGCTTAGTATCGCCGGGAGGGACTGGGGCCAACGTCCTGACTTTC. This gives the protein CASSLVSPGGTGANVLTF.

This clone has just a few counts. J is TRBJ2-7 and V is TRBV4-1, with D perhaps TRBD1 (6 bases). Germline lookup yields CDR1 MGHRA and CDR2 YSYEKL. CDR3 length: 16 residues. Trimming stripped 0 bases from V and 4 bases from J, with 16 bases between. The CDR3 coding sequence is TGCGCCAGCAGCCAAGACAGGGGCGCCTTTGGGTACGAGCAGTACTTC. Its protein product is CASSQDRGAFGYEQYF.

CDR3 sequence (DNA): TGTGCCAGCAGCTTAACACCACCGACAGTCCTGAACACTGAAGCTTTCTTT. It encodes CASSLTPPTVLNTEAFF. This chain connects TRBV7-6 to TRBJ1-1; D possibly corresponds to TRBD1 (5 bases). Germline V CDR1 and CDR2: SGHVS, FNYEAQ. The CDR3 contains 17 residues. Trimming stripped 2 bases from V and 0 bases from J, with 16 bases between.

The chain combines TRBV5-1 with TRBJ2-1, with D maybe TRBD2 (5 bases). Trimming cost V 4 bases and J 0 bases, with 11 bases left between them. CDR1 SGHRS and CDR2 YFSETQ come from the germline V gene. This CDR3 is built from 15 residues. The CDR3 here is CASSGSLGSYNEQFF. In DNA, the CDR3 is TGCGCCAGCAGCGGGAGTTTAGGCTCCTACAATGAGCAGTTCTTC.

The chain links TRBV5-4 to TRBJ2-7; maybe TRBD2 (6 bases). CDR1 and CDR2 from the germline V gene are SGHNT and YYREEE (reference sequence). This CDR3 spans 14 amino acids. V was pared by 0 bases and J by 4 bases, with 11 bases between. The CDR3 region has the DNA TGTGCCAGCAGCTTGGTTCAAGGGACTTACGAGCAGTACTTC. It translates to CASSLVQGTYEQYF.

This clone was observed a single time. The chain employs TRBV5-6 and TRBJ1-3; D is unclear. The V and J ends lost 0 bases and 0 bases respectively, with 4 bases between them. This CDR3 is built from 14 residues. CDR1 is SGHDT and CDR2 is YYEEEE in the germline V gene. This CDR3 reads CASSLGNSGNTIYF. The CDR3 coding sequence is TGTGCCAGCAGCTTGGGGAACTCTGGAAACACCATATATTTT.

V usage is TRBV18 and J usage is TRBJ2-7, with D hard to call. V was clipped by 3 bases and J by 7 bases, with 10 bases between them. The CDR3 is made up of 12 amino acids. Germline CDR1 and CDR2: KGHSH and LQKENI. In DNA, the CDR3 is TGTGCCAGCTCACCCATGGGCCGGGAGCAGTACTTC. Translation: CASSPMGREQYF.

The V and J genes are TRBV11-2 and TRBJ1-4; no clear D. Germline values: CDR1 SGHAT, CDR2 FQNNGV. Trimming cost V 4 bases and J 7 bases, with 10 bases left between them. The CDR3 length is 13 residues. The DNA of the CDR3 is TGTGCCAGCAGCTCCTTACGCGGTGAAAAACTGTTTTTT. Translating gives CASSSLRGEKLFF. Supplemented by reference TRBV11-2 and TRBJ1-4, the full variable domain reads EAGVAQSPRYKIIEKRQSVAFWCNPISGHATLYWYQQILGQGPKLLIQFQNNGVVDDSQLPKDRFSAERLKGVDSTLKIQPAKLEDSAVYLCASSSLRGEKLFFGSGTQLSVL.

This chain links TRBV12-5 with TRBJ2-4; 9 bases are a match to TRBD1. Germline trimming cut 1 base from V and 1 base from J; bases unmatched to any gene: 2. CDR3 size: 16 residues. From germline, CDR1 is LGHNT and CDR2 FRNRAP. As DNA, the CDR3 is TGTGCTAGTGGTTTGGCGGGACAGGGCGCCAAAAACATTCAGTACTTC. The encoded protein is CASGLAGQGAKNIQYF.

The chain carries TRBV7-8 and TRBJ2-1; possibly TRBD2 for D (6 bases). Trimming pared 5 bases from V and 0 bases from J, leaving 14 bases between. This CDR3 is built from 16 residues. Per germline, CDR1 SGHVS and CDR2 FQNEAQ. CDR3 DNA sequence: TGTGCCAGCAGCCCCGGGGCAGCGGGCTCCTACAATGAGCAGTTCTTC. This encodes CASSPGAAGSYNEQFF.

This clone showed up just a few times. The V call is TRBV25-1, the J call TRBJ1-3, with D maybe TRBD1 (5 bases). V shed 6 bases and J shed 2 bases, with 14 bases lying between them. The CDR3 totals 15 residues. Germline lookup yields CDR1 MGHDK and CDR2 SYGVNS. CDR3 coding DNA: TGTGCCAGCAGCGCCGGACATTACGCTGGAAACACCATATATTTT. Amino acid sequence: CASSAGHYAGNTIYF.

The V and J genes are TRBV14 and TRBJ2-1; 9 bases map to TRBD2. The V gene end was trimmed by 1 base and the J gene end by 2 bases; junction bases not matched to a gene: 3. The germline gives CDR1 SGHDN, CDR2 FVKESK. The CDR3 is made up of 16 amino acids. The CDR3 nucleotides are TGTGCCAGCAGCCAAGGACTAGCGGTTCCCTACAATGAGCAGTTCTTC. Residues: CASSQGLAVPYNEQFF.

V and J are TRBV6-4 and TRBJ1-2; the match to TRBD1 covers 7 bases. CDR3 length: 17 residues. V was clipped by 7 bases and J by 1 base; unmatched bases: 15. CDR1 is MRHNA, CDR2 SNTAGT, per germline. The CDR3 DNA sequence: TGTGCCAGCACCCCACACAGGGGAGGGTTAGATAACTATGGCTACACCTTC. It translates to CASTPHRGGLDNYGYTF.

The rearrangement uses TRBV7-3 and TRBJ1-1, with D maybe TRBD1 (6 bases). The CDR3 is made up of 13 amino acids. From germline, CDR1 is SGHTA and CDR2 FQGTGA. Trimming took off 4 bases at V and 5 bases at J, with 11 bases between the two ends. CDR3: CASSSGVGTEAFF. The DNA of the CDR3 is TGTGCCAGCAGCTCAGGGGTTGGTACTGAAGCTTTCTTT.

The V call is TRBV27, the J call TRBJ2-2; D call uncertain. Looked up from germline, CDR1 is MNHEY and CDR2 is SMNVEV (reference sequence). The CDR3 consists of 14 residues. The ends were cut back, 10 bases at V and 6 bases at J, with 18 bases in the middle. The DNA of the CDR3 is TGTGCCACCGCGTTAGGGTCATCCGCCGGGGAGCTGTTTTTT. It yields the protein CATALGSSAGELFF.

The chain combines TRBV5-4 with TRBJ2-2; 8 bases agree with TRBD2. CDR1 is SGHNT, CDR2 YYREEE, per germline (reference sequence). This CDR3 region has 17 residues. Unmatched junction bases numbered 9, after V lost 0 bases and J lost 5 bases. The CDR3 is CASSLGLAGFVTGELFF. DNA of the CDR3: TGTGCCAGCAGCTTGGGATTAGCGGGATTCGTTACCGGGGAGCTGTTTTTT.

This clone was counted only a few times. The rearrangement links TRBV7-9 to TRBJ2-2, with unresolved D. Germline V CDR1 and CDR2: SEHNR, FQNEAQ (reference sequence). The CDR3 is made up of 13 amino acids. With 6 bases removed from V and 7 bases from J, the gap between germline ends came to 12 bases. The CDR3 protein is CASRTGDVGELFF. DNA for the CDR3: TGTGCCAGCAGAACCGGAGACGTCGGGGAGCTGTTTTTT. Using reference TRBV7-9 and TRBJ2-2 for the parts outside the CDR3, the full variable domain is DTGVSQNPRHKITKRGQNVTFRCDPISEHNRLYWYRQTLGQGPEFLTYFQNEAQLEKSRLLSDRFSAERPKGSFSTLEIQRTEQGDSAMYLCASRTGDVGELFFGEGSRLTVL.

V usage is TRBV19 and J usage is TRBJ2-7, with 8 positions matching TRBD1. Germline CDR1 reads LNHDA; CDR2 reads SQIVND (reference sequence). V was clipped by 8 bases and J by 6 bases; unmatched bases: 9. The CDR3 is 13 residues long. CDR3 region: CASGQTGVPEQYF. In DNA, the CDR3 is TGTGCCAGTGGCCAGACAGGGGTTCCCGAGCAGTACTTC.

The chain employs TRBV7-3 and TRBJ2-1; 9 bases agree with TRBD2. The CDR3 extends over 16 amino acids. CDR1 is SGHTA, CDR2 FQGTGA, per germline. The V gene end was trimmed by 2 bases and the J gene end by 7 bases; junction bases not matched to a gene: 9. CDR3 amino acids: CASSLSAGGVGNEQFF. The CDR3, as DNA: TGTGCCAGCAGCTTATCCGCGGGAGGGGTTGGGAATGAGCAGTTCTTC.

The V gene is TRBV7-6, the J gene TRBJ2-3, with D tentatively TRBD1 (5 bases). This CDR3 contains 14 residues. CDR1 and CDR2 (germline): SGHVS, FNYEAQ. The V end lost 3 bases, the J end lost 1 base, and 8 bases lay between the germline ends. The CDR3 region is CASSFRVGTDTQYF. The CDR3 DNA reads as TGTGCCAGCAGCTTCAGGGTTGGCACAGATACGCAGTATTTT. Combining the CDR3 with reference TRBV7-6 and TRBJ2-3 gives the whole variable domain GAGVSQSPRYKVTKRGQDVALRCDPISGHVSLYWYRQALGQGPEFLTYFNYEAQQDKSGLPNDRFSAERPEGSISTLTIQRTEQRDSAMYRCASSFRVGTDTQYFGPGTRLTVL.